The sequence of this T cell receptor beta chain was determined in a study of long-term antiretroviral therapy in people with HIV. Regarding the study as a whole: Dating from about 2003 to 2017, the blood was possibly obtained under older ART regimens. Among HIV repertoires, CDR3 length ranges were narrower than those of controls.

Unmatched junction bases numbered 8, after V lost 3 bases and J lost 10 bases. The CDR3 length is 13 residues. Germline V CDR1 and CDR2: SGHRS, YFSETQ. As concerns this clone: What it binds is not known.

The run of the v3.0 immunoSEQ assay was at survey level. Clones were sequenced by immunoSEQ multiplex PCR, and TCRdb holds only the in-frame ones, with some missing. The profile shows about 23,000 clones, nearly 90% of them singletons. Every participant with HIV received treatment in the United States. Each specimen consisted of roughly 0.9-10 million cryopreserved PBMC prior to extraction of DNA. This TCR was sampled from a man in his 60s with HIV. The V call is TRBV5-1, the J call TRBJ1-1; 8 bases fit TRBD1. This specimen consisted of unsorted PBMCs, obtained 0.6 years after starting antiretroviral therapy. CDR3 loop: CASSWDRFDGAFF. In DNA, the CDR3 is TGCGCCAGCAGCTGGGACAGGTTTGATGGAGCTTTCTTT.